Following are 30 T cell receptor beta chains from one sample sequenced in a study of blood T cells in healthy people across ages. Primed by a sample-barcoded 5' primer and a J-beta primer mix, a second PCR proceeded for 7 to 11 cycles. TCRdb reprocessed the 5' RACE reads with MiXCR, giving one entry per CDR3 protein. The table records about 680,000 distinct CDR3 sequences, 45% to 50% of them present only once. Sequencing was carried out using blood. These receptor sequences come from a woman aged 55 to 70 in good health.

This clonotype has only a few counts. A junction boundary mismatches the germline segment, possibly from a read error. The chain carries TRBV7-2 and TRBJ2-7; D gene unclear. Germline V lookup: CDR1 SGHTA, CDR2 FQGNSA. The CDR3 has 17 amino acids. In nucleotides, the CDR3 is TGTGCCAGCAGCCACCCCAACGAAGACCGCTACTCCCACGAGCAGTACTTC. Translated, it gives CASSHPNEDRYSHEQYF.

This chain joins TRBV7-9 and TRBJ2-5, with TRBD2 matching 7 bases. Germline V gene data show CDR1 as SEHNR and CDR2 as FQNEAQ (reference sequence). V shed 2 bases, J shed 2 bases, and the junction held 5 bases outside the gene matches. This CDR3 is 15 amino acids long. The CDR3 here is CASSLKTSRQETQYF. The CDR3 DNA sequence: TGTGCCAGCAGCTTAAAGACTAGCAGACAAGAGACCCAGTACTTC.

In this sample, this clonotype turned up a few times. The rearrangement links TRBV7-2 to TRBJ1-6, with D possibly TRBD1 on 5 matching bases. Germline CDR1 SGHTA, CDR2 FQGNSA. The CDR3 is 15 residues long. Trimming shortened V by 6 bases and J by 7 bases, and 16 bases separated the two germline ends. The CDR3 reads CASRSPGRQNSPLHF. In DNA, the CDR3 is TGTGCCAGCAGGTCCCCGGGACGGCAAAATTCACCCCTCCACTTT.

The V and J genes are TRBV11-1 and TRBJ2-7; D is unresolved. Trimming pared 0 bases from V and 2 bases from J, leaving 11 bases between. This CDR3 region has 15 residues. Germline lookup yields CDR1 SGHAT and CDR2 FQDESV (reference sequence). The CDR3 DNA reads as TGTGCCAGCAGCTTAGCCCGGAGCGTACCCTACGAGCAGTACTTC. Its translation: CASSLARSVPYEQYF.

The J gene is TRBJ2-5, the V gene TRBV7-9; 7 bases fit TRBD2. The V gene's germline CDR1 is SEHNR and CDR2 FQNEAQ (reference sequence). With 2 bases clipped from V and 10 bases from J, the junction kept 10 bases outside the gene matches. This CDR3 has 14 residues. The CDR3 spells CASSLKSTGGFQYF. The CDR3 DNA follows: TGTGCCAGCAGCTTAAAATCCACGGGAGGTTTCCAGTACTTC.

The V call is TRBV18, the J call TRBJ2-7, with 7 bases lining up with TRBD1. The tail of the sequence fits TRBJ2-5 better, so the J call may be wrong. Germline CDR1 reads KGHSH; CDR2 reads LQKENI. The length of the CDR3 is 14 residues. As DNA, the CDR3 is TGTGCCAGCTCACGGGACAGCAAAGGGGAGACCCAGTACTTC. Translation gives CASSRDSKGETQYF.

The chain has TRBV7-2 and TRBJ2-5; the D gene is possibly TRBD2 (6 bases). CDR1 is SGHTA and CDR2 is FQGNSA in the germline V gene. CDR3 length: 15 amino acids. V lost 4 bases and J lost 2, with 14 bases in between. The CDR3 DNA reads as TGTGCCAGCAGCTCCCCGGGCGGACTACAAGAGACCCAGTACTTC. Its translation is CASSSPGGLQETQYF.

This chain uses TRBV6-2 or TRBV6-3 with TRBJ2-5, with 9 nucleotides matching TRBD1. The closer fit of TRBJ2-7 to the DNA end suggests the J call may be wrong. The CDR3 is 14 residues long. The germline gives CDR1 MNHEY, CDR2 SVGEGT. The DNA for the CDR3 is TGTGCCAGCAGAACCGGGACAGGGCAATACGAGCAGTACTTC. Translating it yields CASRTGTGQYEQYF.

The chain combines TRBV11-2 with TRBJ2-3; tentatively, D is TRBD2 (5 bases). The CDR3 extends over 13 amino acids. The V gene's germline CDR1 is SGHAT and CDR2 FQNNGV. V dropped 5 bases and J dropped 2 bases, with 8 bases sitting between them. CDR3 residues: CASSIGLTDTQYF. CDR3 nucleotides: TGTGCCAGCAGCATCGGACTCACAGATACGCAGTATTTT. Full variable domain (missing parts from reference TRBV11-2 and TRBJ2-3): EAGVAQSPRYKIIEKRQSVAFWCNPISGHATLYWYQQILGQGPKLLIQFQNNGVVDDSQLPKDRFSAERLKGVDSTLKIQPAKLEDSAVYLCASSIGLTDTQYFGPGTRLTVL.

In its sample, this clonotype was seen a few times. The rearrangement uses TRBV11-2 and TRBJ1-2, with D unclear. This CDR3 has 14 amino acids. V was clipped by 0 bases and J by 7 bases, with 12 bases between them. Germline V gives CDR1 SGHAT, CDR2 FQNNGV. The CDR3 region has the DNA TGTGCCAGCAGCTTAGATGGCCCCGAGGGTGGCTACACCTTC. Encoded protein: CASSLDGPEGGYTF.

The CDR3 bases are TGTGCCAGCAGTTTGGGCAGGGGTATAGAAGGCTACACCTTC. This translates into CASSLGRGIEGYTF. This sequence joins TRBV12-3 or TRBV12-4 and TRBJ1-2; TRBD1 might be the D (6 bases). The CDR3 is 14 residues long. V was pared by 3 bases and J by 8 bases, with 16 bases between.

The CDR3 DNA follows: TGCAGTGCTTTCCCTAGCGGGAGGGCGCCCTACAATGAGCAGTTCTTC. This gives the protein CSAFPSGRAPYNEQFF. V is TRBV20-1 and J is TRBJ2-1; 12 positions agree with TRBD2. Per the germline V gene, CDR1 is DFQATT and CDR2 is SNEGSKA (reference sequence). The CDR3 runs to 16 residues. The junction had 7 bases not matched to a gene; V was cut back by 5 bases and J by 2 bases.

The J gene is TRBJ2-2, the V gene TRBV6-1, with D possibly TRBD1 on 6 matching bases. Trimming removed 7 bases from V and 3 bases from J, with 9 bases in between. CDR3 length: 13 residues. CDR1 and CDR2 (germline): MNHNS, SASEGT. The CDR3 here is CASTNRDTGELFF. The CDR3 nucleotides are TGTGCCAGCACGAACAGGGACACCGGGGAGCTGTTTTTT.

DNA of the CDR3: TGCAGCGCTGAGGTGGGCGGGAGATACACAGATACGCAGTATTTT. Encoded protein: CSAEVGGRYTDTQYF. The chain couples TRBV29-1 to TRBJ2-3, with 7 bases fitting TRBD2. CDR3 length: 15 residues. J was trimmed by 2 bases and V by 7 bases; bases with no gene match: 12. Germline V gene lookup returns CDR1 SQVTM and CDR2 ANQGSEA.

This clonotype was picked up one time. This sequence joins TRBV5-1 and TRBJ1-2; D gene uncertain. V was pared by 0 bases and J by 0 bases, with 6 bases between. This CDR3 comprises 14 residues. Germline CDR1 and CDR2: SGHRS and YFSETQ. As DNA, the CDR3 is TGCGCCAGCAGCTTGGAAGTCCCTAACTATGGCTACACCTTC. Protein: CASSLEVPNYGYTF.

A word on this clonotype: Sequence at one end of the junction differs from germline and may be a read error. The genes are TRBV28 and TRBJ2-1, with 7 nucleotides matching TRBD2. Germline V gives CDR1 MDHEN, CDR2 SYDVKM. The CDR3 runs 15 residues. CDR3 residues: CASSQYGRMGNEQLF. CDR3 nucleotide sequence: TGTGCCAGCAGTCAGTACGGGAGGATGGGCAATGAGCAGCTCTTC.

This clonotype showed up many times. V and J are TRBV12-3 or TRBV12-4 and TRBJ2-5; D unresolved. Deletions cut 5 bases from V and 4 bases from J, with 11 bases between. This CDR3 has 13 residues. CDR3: CASSDARGETQYF. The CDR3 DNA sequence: TGTGCCAGCAGTGACGCGAGAGGAGAGACCCAGTACTTC.

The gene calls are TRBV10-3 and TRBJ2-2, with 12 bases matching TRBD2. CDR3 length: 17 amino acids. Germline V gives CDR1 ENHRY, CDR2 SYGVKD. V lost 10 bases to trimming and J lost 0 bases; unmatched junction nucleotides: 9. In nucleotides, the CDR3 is TGTGCCACCTTGAGGACTAGCGGGATCTCGAACACCGGGGAGCTGTTTTTT. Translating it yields CATLRTSGISNTGELFF.

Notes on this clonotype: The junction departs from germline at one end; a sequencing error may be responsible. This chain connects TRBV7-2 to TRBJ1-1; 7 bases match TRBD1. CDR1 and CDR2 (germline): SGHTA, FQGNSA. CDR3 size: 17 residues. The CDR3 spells CASSLIPRGGMNTGAFF. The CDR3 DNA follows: TGTGCCAGCAGCTTAATTCCCAGGGGGGGGATGAACACTGGAGCTTTCTTT.

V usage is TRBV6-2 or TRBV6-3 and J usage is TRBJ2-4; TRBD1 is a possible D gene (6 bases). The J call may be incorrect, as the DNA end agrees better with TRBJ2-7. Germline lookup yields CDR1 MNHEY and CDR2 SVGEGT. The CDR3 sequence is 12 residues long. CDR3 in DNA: TGTGCCAGCGCCTACAGGGTCCACGAGCAGTACTTC. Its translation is CASAYRVHEQYF.

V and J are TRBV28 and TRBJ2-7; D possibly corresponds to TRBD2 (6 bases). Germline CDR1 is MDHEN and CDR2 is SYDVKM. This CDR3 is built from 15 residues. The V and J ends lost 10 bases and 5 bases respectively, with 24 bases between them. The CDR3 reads CATLPPGRGAHEQYF. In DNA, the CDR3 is TGTGCCACCCTTCCGCCCGGGAGAGGGGCCCACGAGCAGTACTTC.

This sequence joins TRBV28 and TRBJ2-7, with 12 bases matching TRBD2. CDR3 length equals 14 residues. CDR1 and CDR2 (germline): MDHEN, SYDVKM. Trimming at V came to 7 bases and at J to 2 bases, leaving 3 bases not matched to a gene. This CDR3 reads CASKRLAGAYEQYF. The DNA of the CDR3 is TGTGCCAGCAAGAGACTAGCGGGAGCCTACGAGCAGTACTTC.

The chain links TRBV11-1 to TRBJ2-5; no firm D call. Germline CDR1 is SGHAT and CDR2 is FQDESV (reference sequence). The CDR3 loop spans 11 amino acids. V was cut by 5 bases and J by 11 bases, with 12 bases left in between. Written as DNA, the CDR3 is TGTGCCAGCAGCCTGACTCTTGAGCAGTACTTC. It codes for CASSLTLEQYF.

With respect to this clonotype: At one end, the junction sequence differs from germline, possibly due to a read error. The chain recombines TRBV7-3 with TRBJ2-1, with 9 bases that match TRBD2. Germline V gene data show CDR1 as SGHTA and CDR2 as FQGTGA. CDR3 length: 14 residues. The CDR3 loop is CAGSFSSGSTEQFF. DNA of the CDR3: TGTGCCGGCAGCTTTAGTAGCGGGAGCACTGAGCAGTTCTTC.

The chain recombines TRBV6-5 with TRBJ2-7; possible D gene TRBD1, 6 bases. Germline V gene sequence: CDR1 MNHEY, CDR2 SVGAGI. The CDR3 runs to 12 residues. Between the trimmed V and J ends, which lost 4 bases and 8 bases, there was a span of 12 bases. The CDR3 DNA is TGTGCCAGCAGTTCCACAGGGAGCCAGCAGTACTTC. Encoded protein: CASSSTGSQQYF.

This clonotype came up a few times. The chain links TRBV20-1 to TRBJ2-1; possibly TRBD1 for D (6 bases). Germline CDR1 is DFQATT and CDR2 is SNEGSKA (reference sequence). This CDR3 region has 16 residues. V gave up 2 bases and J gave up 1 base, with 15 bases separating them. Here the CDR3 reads CSARLAGALSYNEQFF. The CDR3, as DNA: TGCAGTGCTAGACTGGCAGGGGCGCTTTCCTACAATGAGCAGTTCTTC.

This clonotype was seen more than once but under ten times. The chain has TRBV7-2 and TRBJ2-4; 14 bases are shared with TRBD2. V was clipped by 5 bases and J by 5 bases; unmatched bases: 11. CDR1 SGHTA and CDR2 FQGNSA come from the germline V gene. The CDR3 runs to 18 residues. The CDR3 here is CASSPRGLAGVFENIQYF. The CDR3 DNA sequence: TGTGCCAGCAGCCCCCGGGGACTAGCGGGAGTTTTCGAAAACATTCAGTACTTC.

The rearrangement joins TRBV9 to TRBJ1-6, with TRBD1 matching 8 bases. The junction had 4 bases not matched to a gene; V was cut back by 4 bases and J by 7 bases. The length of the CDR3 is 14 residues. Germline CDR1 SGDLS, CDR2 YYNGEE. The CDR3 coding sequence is TGTGCCAGCAGCTCCCGGGACAGGAATTCACCCCTCCACTTT. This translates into CASSSRDRNSPLHF.

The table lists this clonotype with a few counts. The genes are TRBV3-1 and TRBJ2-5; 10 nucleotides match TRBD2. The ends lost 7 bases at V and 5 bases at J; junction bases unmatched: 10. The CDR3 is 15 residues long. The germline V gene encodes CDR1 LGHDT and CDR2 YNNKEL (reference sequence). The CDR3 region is CASTDLAGAYETQYF. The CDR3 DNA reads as TGTGCCAGCACCGATCTAGCGGGAGCGTATGAGACCCAGTACTTC.

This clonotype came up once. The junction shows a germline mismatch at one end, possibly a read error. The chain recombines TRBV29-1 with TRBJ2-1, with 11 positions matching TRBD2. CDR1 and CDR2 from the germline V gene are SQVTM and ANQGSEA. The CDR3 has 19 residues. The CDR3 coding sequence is TGCGGCGTAAAACCCGGTCTAGCGGGAGGATCTCGCTCCTACAATGAGCAGTTCTTC. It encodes CGVKPGLAGGSRSYNEQFF.